This note documents a single TCR beta chain sequence. Its antigen target is currently unknown. No per-base quality is available; no much larger clone lies one base away. Using the deep immunoSEQ assay, TCR CDR3 regions were amplified from genomic DNA by multiplex PCR. Genomic DNA extracted from each cell subset was distributed evenly over all wells of several immunoSEQ 96-well plates, and each plate served as one replicate. For sorted subsets, each replicate PCR was loaded with roughly 190 ng genomic DNA, equivalent to 30,000 or so T cell genomes. The purified libraries were quantified using a Qubit 3.0 fluorometer, sized with a Bioanalyzer 2100, and then quantified again using the KAPA Library Quantification kit. Each immunoSEQ 96-well plate was sequenced on its own single-read 150-cycle Illumina NextSeq 550 flow cell. The original methods were these. The immunoSEQ output contained only junctional sequences without quality scores, so filtering could not match that applied to full-length reads. Sequences were annotated with PyIR, a Python wrapper for IgBLAST v1.9, and V/J genes and CDR3 were assigned using IMGT germline references. Reads with weak V/J assignments (E-value above 1e-6), missing CDR3, stop codons, out-of-frame junctions, or ambiguous translated residues were removed. V3J clonotypes were defined as sequences sharing an identical inferred V gene, J gene, and CDR3 amino acid sequence. Percentage overlap between repertoires was computed as shared unique clonotypes divided by the size of the smaller repertoire. RTK rarefaction, the Chao1 estimator, and Recon v2.1 estimates of unobserved clonotypes were used to assess repertoire richness. OLGA was used to compute generation probabilities for all TCRbeta clonotypes that the gDNA method yielded from four donors. Not all clones reach the TCRdb copy of this immuneACCESS table, which keeps in-frame sequences only. Checked studies attribute under half of the gap to unresolved V genes and leave the rest unexplained. V, J and clone size derive from that table, while D and trimming were established from the DNA sequence. This sample lists approximately 2,000,000 clones; around 93% were detected once. The ten largest clones represent about 1.6% of the sample.

Trimming takes 1 base from V and 3 bases from J, and the germline ends sit 7 bases apart. CDR1 and CDR2 are read off the germline V gene as SGHNT and YENEEA. Taken from cysteine to phenylalanine, the CDR3 has 13 residues. The read is trimmed to its CDR3 DNA, 39 bases read in frame from base 1. The data stem from a study of shared clonotypes between healthy human individuals (dated by TCRdb to 2018 to 2020). Concerning the study at large: The cohort included three men and a couple of women between 18 and 49 years of age. Per donor, three plates each were used for CD4 naive and CD4 memory, two for CD8 naive, and one for CD8 memory. The study deeply sequenced blood TCR repertoires of five healthy adults to estimate repertoire size and the extent of clonotype sharing between individuals. To increase sequencing depth and limit assay-specific biases, TCR repertoire library preparation and sequencing were carried out by different laboratories using diverse techniques. Per donor, leukapheresis produced somewhere between about 0.94 and 10 billion PBMCs.

For the CD8 naive samples, CD45RO-negative cells were positively selected for CCR7, yielding a CD45RA+CCR7+ population from which TemRA cells were excluded. The donors were healthy, HIV-negative adults who had no recently reported acute infections or vaccinations. Only Caucasian adults living in Nashville, Tennessee, USA were represented among the donors. After blood collection by leukapheresis, PBMCs were isolated using Ficoll-Histopaque density gradient centrifugation and then cryopreserved in the vapor phase of liquid nitrogen. Purity and quantity of every magnetically sorted T cell population were checked by analytical flow cytometry. Each sorted fraction had its genomic DNA isolated and then quantified by UV absorbance on a Nanodrop 2000c. Results and caveats for the whole study, not just this receptor: Pairwise subsampling indicated that sequencing depth was expected to affect the degree of clonotype sharing among donors. Naive subsets generally had larger estimated clonotype richness than memory subsets did. Because the study included only a small number of donors, the genetic and exposure-history diversity represented was limited. Across several donors, approximately 4.9% of naive CD4, approximately 3.5% of naive CD8, under 2.5% of memory CD4, and approximately 0.4% of memory CD8 clonotypes were shared. Higher generation probabilities were observed for clonotypes shared by all four sorted-subset donors than for non-shared clonotypes. Even with the large sequencing depth, rarefaction of the sorted-subset datasets indicated that sequencing was incomplete. Only blood was sampled, and tissue TCR repertoires likely differ from those in blood.

This sequence was found in a man aged 18 to 29 in good health. Some clones in this sample may be carry-over from other donors' samples. Sequenced sample: naive CD8+ T cells from PBMCs. According to the study, the label for this sample's cell subset or site signals: CD45RA+CCR7+. This chain joins TRBV11-3 to TRBJ2-7, with the D gene not confidently named. The CDR3 loop reads CASSLGSGYEQYF. The nucleotide sequence is given as TGTGCCAGCAGCTTAGGTTCCGGCTACGAGCAGTACTTC.